These 16 T cell receptor beta chains were sequenced from one sample in a study of T cell clonotyping in hematopoietic cell transplantation. Specified time point: recipient sample about 28 days before transplant, after cytoreduction. Profiled with immunoSEQ multiplex PCR; TCRdb holds only in-frame clones, not every one. Of approximately 22,000 clones in the sample, around 90% were seen once. The sequencing here drew on peripheral blood mononuclear cells, taken before stem cell transplant. The receptor set was obtained from a man between 18 and 35 years old with biphenotypic leukemia. Some clones in this sample may be carry-over from other donors' samples.

This clone was seen only once. V gene TRBV19 combines with J gene TRBJ1-5; 12 nucleotides match TRBD1. V shed 6 bases, J shed 4 bases, and the junction held 19 bases outside the gene matches. The CDR3 consists of 20 residues. From germline, CDR1 is LNHDA and CDR2 SQIVND (reference sequence). The CDR3 region is CASRRKPGQGAGGINQPQHF. For the CDR3, the DNA is TGTGCCAGTAGGAGAAAACCGGGACAGGGGGCCGGAGGGATTAATCAGCCCCAGCATTTT.

The chain is built from TRBV6-6 and TRBJ1-3; D not certain. CDR3 size: 12 residues. V was clipped by 2 bases and J by 7 bases, with 6 bases between them. Germline loops: CDR1 MNHNY, CDR2 SVGAGI (reference sequence). The CDR3 nucleotides read TGTGCCAGCAGTTACGCCCGCAACACCATATATTTT. Its translation: CASSYARNTIYF.

The chain joins TRBV7-2 to TRBJ1-2; D may be TRBD1 (5 bases). V lost 1 base and J 6 bases, leaving 15 bases between the germline ends. The CDR3 length is 15 residues. Germline V gives CDR1 SGHTA, CDR2 FQGNSA. CDR3 nucleotide sequence: TGTGCCAGCAGCTTAGGTGTAGGGGAAGAAGATGGCTACACCTTC. Translation: CASSLGVGEEDGYTF.

The rearrangement uses TRBV27 and TRBJ1-3, with unresolved D. CDR3 length equals 14 residues. Germline V CDR1 and CDR2: MNHEY, SMNVEV (reference sequence). The V end was cut by 0 bases, the J end by 1 base, with 4 bases between. CDR3 nucleotide sequence: TGTGCCAGCAGTTTATCAGGGTCTGGAAACACCATATATTTT. Translated, it gives CASSLSGSGNTIYF.

This clone has just one count. The V and J genes are TRBV11-3 and TRBJ1-1; TRBD1 matches 7 bases. After removal of 3 bases from V and 8 bases from J, the junction contained 18 bases not matched to a gene. Germline V lookup: CDR1 SGHNT, CDR2 YENEEA. The CDR3 extends over 17 amino acids. The CDR3 region has the DNA TGTGCCAGCAGCTTTATGGGGACAGTACGCTTTGGCAACGAAGCTTTCTTT. It specifies CASSFMGTVRFGNEAFF.

The chain employs TRBV5-1 and TRBJ2-3; D unclear. Germline CDR1 reads SGHRS; CDR2 reads YFSETQ. Trimming cost V 7 bases and J 0 bases, with 3 bases left between them. The CDR3 loop spans 11 amino acids. The CDR3 reads CASRSTDTQYF. The DNA of the CDR3 is TGCGCCAGCCGGAGCACAGATACGCAGTATTTT. The full variable domain, its missing parts supplied by reference TRBV5-1 and TRBJ2-3, is KAGVTQTPRYLIKTRGQQVTLSCSPISGHRSVSWYQQTPGQGLQFLFEYFSETQRNKGNFPGRFSGRQFSNSRSEMNVSTLELGDSALYLCASRSTDTQYFGPGTRLTVL.

V gene TRBV5-6 combines with J gene TRBJ2-6; D call uncertain. V was cut by 3 bases and J by 3 bases, with 10 bases left in between. The CDR3 has 15 amino acids. In germline, CDR1 is SGHDT, CDR2 YYEEEE. The CDR3, as DNA: TGTGCCAGCAGCTCGGAAGGAATTGGGGCCAACGTCCTGACTTTC. It is translated as CASSSEGIGANVLTF.

The chain carries TRBV4-2 and TRBJ1-2; the D is unclear. CDR1 is LGHNA and CDR2 is YNFKEQ in the germline V gene. Trimming took off 0 bases at V and 4 bases at J, with 12 bases between the two ends. The CDR3 contains 15 residues. In DNA form, the CDR3 reads TGTGCCAGCAGCCAAGATCCCCGGGGATCCTATGGCTACACCTTC. Translated: CASSQDPRGSYGYTF.

This clone was observed once. V and J are TRBV7-9 and TRBJ1-3; D call uncertain. Trimming took off 0 bases at V and 3 bases at J, with 9 bases between the two ends. This CDR3 has 15 residues. Per germline, CDR1 SEHNR and CDR2 FQNEAQ (reference sequence). DNA of the CDR3: TGTGCCAGCAGCTTAGCTCTGACGAGTGGAAACACCATATATTTT. Its translation: CASSLALTSGNTIYF.

In the case of this clone: Other DNA sequences in this specimen translate into the identical CDR3. V is TRBV29-1 and J is TRBJ1-4; the D gene is possibly TRBD1 (5 bases). Germline CDR1 and CDR2: SQVTM and ANQGSEA. Trimming pared 6 bases from V and 3 bases from J, leaving 8 bases between. The CDR3 extends over 12 amino acids. For the CDR3, the DNA is TGCAGCGTGGCGACAGCTAATGAAAAACTGTTTTTT. This codes for CSVATANEKLFF.

The V and J genes are TRBV5-6 and TRBJ2-7, with D possibly matching TRBD2 (7 bases). V lost 1 base to trimming and J lost 6 bases, with 14 bases between them. Looked up from germline, CDR1 is SGHDT and CDR2 is YYEEEE. This CDR3 spans 14 amino acids. The CDR3 sequence: CASSLYRGAAEQYF. CDR3 nucleotides: TGTGCCAGCAGCTTGTATCGGGGGGCTGCCGAGCAGTACTTC.

The CDR3 region has the DNA TGTGCCAGCAGTTCATTTGACAGGGGGAACTATGGCTACACCTTC. Translating it yields CASSSFDRGNYGYTF. The chain carries TRBV6-5 and TRBJ1-2, with 9 bases that match TRBD1. Germline V gene lookup returns CDR1 MNHEY and CDR2 SVGAGI. V shed 4 bases and J 2 bases; nucleotides not matched to a gene: 5. This CDR3 has 15 amino acids.

A remark on this clone: The conserved phenylalanine or tryptophan normally closing the CDR3 is absent here, so this likely arose from a read error. The DNA is omitted, as the CDR3 cannot be located on it reliably, and the CDR3 follows TCRdb's listing. The rearrangement uses TRBV27 and TRBJ1-4. The CDR3 is 10 residues long, ends included. Looked up from germline, CDR1 is MNHEY and CDR2 is SMNVEV (reference sequence). The CDR3 loop is CASSFNWGAI.

The count of this clone is one. The chain has TRBV2 and TRBJ1-4, with TRBD1 matching 7 bases. V dropped 8 bases and J dropped 8; count of bases not matched to a gene: 5. The CDR3 length is 12 residues. Germline V gives CDR1 SNHLY, CDR2 FYNNEI. This CDR3 is CASAGQQEKLFF. The CDR3 DNA is TGTGCCAGCGCGGGACAGCAAGAAAAACTGTTTTTT.

The J gene is TRBJ1-4, the V gene TRBV9, with D possibly TRBD1 on 5 matching bases. Germline loops: CDR1 SGDLS, CDR2 YYNGEE. V lost 0 bases to trimming and J lost 7 bases, with 13 bases between them. The CDR3 has 15 amino acids. The CDR3 loop reads CASSVAGITGEKLFF. In DNA, the CDR3 is TGTGCCAGCAGCGTAGCAGGGATTACTGGTGAAAAACTGTTTTTT.

This chain joins TRBV27 and TRBJ2-1; 7 nucleotides line up with TRBD2. Per the germline V gene, CDR1 is MNHEY and CDR2 is SMNVEV (reference sequence). The ends lost 5 bases at V and 4 bases at J; junction bases unmatched: 8. The CDR3 is made up of 15 amino acids. This chain's CDR3 is CASSPSGGQYNEQFF. The CDR3 coding sequence is TGTGCCAGCAGTCCATCGGGGGGTCAATACAATGAGCAGTTCTTC.